This T cell receptor beta chain is from a study of siplizumab effects on memory and regulatory T cells. Study results and limitations: Mappable alloreactive CD4+ clones came from Treg cells about 69% of the time on average with siplizumab, against approximately 26% in controls. Alloreactive sequences that could be traced to unstimulated CD4+ memory cells showed a significant reduction under siplizumab. No more than a minor fraction of alloreactive clones could be traced back to unstimulated subsets.

The CDR3 has 16 residues. Germline loops: CDR1 MDHEN, CDR2 SYDVKM. V dropped 6 bases and J dropped 6 bases, with 21 bases sitting between them. In its sample, this clone was seen once. The antigen is not known. Per sample, some 10^5 TCR templates were assayed. Clones were sequenced by immunoSEQ multiplex PCR, and TCRdb holds only the in-frame ones, with some missing. This sample has about 110,000 clones, with about 90% found just once. The V and J genes are TRBV28 and TRBJ1-5; D is perhaps TRBD1 (6 bases). The clonotype comes from a human donor in good health. Material: Tregs sorted from blood. CDR3 protein: CASSQREVGGGQPQHF. As DNA, the CDR3 is TGTGCCAGCAGCCAACGGGAAGTAGGGGGAGGTCAGCCCCAGCATTTT.